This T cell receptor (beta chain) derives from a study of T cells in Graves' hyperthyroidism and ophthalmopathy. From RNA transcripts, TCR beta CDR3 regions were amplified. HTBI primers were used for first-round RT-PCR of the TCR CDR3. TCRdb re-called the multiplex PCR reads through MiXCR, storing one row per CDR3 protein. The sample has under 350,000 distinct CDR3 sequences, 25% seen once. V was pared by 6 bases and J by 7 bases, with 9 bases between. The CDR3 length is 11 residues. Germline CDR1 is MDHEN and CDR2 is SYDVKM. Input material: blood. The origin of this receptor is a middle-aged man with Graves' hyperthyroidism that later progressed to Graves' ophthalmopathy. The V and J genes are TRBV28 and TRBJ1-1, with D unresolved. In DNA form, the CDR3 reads TGTGCCAGCAGAGGCTACGTTGAAGCTTTCTTT. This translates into CASRGYVEAFF.